Below, 28 T cell receptor beta chains from the same sample are listed, as sequenced in a study of neoadjuvant anti-PD-1 for oral cavity cancer. TCRdb keeps only in-frame clones here, not all; method: immunoSEQ multiplex PCR. The repertoire holds 11,000 to 15,000 clones, 60% to 70% seen once, with 2% to 2.5% in the top ten. This specimen consisted of PBMCs, obtained before nivolumab (anti-PD-1) treatment. Source of these receptors: a person between 40 and 85 years old with oral cavity squamous cell carcinoma.

The rearrangement joins TRBV29-1 to TRBJ1-1; the D gene is possibly TRBD1 (5 bases). CDR1 is SQVTM and CDR2 is ANQGSEA in the germline V gene. The CDR3 length is 12 residues. V lost 7 bases and J lost 5, with 14 bases in between. CDR3 protein: CSGQLTGTEAFF. CDR3 coding DNA: TGCAGCGGTCAACTCACAGGAACTGAAGCTTTCTTT.

This rearrangement joins TRBV9 to TRBJ2-5; 16 bases agree with TRBD2. Trimming cost V 3 bases and J 4 bases; bases outside gene matches: 9. Germline CDR1 is SGDLS and CDR2 is YYNGEE. CDR3 length: 18 residues. CDR3: CASSAGTSGRAAPETQYF. As DNA, the CDR3 is TGTGCCAGCAGCGCTGGGACTAGCGGGAGGGCCGCTCCAGAGACCCAGTACTTC.

This chain links TRBV5-1 with TRBJ2-7; perhaps TRBD2 as D (5 bases). V lost 3 bases and J 6 bases, leaving 16 bases between the germline ends. Germline V CDR1 and CDR2: SGHRS, YFSETQ. There are 14 residues in the CDR3. The DNA of the CDR3 is TGCGCCAGCAGCTCCGGAGGAAGGCTTGGCGAGCAGTACTTC. It encodes CASSSGGRLGEQYF.

Note on this clone: Sequence at one end of the junction differs from germline and may be a read error. The genes are TRBV5-1 and TRBJ1-2; D possibly corresponds to TRBD1 (6 bases). CDR3 length: 12 residues. CDR1 and CDR2 from the germline V gene are SGHRS and YFSETQ. CDR3 sequence: CASGLGAGSYTF. The CDR3 DNA reads TGCGCCAGCGGCTTGGGGGCAGGGAGCTACACCTTC.

This clone came up once. The V and J genes are TRBV19 and TRBJ2-1; no firm D call. Between the trimmed V and J ends, which lost 1 base and 4 bases, there was a span of 5 bases. The CDR3 totals 13 residues. The V gene's germline CDR1 is LNHDA and CDR2 SQIVND (reference sequence). CDR3 coding DNA: TGTGCCAGTAGTATAGGGCAGTACAATGAGCAGTTCTTC. Its protein is CASSIGQYNEQFF.

The rearrangement links TRBV28 to TRBJ2-1; 7 bases map to TRBD2. Trimming took 8 bases from V and 4 from J; bases not matched to a gene: 8. Looked up from germline, CDR1 is MDHEN and CDR2 is SYDVKM. This CDR3 has 14 amino acids. The CDR3 DNA sequence: TGTGCCAGCGAGAATCGAGCGGGATACAATGAGCAGTTCTTC. This codes for CASENRAGYNEQFF.

V and J are TRBV11-2 and TRBJ2-3; TRBD1 matches 8 bases. Trimming removed 3 bases from V and 2 bases from J; junction bases left unmatched: 7. CDR3 length equals 16 residues. The germline gives CDR1 SGHAT, CDR2 FQNNGV. The CDR3 protein is CASSLSGTGITDTQYF. The DNA of the CDR3 is TGTGCCAGCAGCTTGTCCGGGACAGGAATCACAGATACGCAGTATTTT.

This clone appeared a few times. The rearrangement links TRBV7-9 to TRBJ2-7, with D possibly being TRBD1 or TRBD2 (5 bases each). V lost 5 bases to trimming and J lost 8 bases, with 16 bases between them. There are 13 residues in the CDR3. CDR1 SEHNR and CDR2 FQNEAQ come from the germline V gene (reference sequence). The CDR3 region is CASSPRDDPKQYF. For the CDR3, the DNA is TGTGCCAGCAGCCCTCGGGACGACCCAAAGCAGTACTTC.

This clone was found a few times. This chain connects TRBV7-6 to TRBJ1-1, with D unresolved. Trimming took 4 bases from V and 7 from J, leaving 10 bases between them. Germline loops: CDR1 SGHVS, CDR2 FNYEAQ. CDR3 length: 12 amino acids. DNA for the CDR3: TGTGCCAGCAGCTCATCAGGATATGAAGCTTTCTTT. Its protein product is CASSSSGYEAFF. Filled out from reference TRBV7-6 and TRBJ1-1, the complete variable domain reads GAGVSQSPRYKVTKRGQDVALRCDPISGHVSLYWYRQALGQGPEFLTYFNYEAQQDKSGLPNDRFSAERPEGSISTLTIQRTEQRDSAMYRCASSSSGYEAFFGQGTRLTVV.

This chain links TRBV7-2 with TRBJ2-2, with TRBD2 as a possible D gene (5 bases). V was trimmed by 9 bases and J by 6 bases, leaving 11 bases between them. There are 12 residues in the CDR3. Germline V gene lookup returns CDR1 SGHTA and CDR2 FQGNSA. The CDR3 sequence is CASRGNAGELFF. The CDR3 DNA sequence: TGTGCCAGTCGGGGTAACGCCGGGGAGCTGTTTTTT.

The chain combines TRBV27 with TRBJ2-3; D ambiguous. V was clipped by 1 base and J by 2 bases, with 4 bases between them. The CDR3 runs 13 residues. The V gene's germline CDR1 is MNHEY and CDR2 SMNVEV (reference sequence). CDR3 sequence reads: CASSLWTTDTQYF. CDR3 DNA: TGTGCCAGCAGTTTATGGACCACAGATACGCAGTATTTT.

CDR3 DNA sequence: TGTGCCAGCAGTTCCTCGGGCAGGGGATGGGATACGCAGTATTTT. Translated, it gives CASSSSGRGWDTQYF. The chain uses TRBV27 and TRBJ2-3; a weak D match, TRBD1 (6 bases). There are 15 residues in the CDR3. CDR1 and CDR2 (germline): MNHEY, SMNVEV (reference sequence). Between the trimmed V and J ends, which lost 4 bases and 6 bases, there was a span of 17 bases.

The genes are TRBV7-7 and TRBJ2-5; no firm D call. Per the germline V gene, CDR1 is SSHAT and CDR2 is FNYEAQ (reference sequence). Trimming stripped 5 bases from V and 5 bases from J, with 9 bases between. The CDR3 totals 12 residues. The CDR3 bases are TGTGCCAGCAGCCCCTCCGCGGAGACCCAGTACTTC. Protein sequence: CASSPSAETQYF. Looking up the rest from reference TRBV7-7 and TRBJ2-5 gives the full variable domain: GAGVSQSPRYKVTKRGQDVTLRCDPISSHATLYWYQQALGQGPEFLTYFNYEAQPDKSGLPSDRFSAERPEGSISTLTIQRTEQRDSAMYRCASSPSAETQYFGPGTRLLVL.

This rearrangement joins TRBV18 to TRBJ2-2; D is unclear. The germline V and J ends were trimmed by 2 bases and 2 bases, with 6 bases remaining between them. The germline gives CDR1 KGHSH, CDR2 LQKENI. CDR3 size: 14 residues. The CDR3 DNA follows: TGTGCCAGCTCACCAGAGGTTAACACCGGGGAGCTGTTTTTT. Amino acid sequence: CASSPEVNTGELFF.

The chain has TRBV5-4 and TRBJ2-1; 10 nucleotides line up with TRBD1. The CDR3 has 16 residues. V dropped 5 bases and J dropped 5; count of bases not matched to a gene: 10. From germline, CDR1 is SGHNT and CDR2 YYREEE (reference sequence). CDR3 protein: CASRRQGALVNNEQFF. The CDR3 DNA follows: TGTGCCAGCAGGCGACAGGGGGCCTTAGTCAACAATGAGCAGTTCTTC.

This sequence joins TRBV19 and TRBJ2-1, with D hard to call. The CDR3 runs 21 residues. Trimming pared 0 bases from V and 0 bases from J, leaving 24 bases between. Germline-derived CDR1 and CDR2 are LNHDA and SQIVND (reference sequence). Here the CDR3 reads CASSIEDLSTPYRSSYNEQFF. CDR3 nucleotide sequence: TGTGCCAGTAGTATAGAAGACCTCTCTACCCCCTATAGGAGCTCCTACAATGAGCAGTTCTTC.

There are a few counts of this clone. The chain employs TRBV19 and TRBJ1-5; the match to TRBD1 covers 12 bases. The V segment lost 7 bases and the J segment 2 bases; nucleotides outside the gene matches: 9. The CDR3 is made up of 17 amino acids. From germline, CDR1 is LNHDA and CDR2 SQIVND (reference sequence). Written as DNA, the CDR3 is TGTGCCAGTAATCGGGACAGGGGGCATCAGGGCAATCAGCCCCAGCATTTT. This gives the protein CASNRDRGHQGNQPQHF.

V is TRBV5-4 and J is TRBJ1-2; tentative D call: TRBD1 (6 bases). Germline V CDR1 and CDR2: SGHNT, YYREEE (reference sequence). V gave up 3 bases and J gave up 8 bases, with 14 bases separating them. The CDR3 consists of 13 residues. DNA for the CDR3: TGTGCCAGCAGCTCAACAGGGCTGTGGGGCTACACCTTC. Encoded protein: CASSSTGLWGYTF.

The chain links TRBV14 to TRBJ2-7; 9 positions agree with TRBD1. Germline V gene data show CDR1 as SGHDN and CDR2 as FVKESK. The CDR3 runs 15 residues. J was trimmed by 1 base and V by 4 bases; bases with no gene match: 5. The CDR3 nucleotides are TGTGCCAGCAGCCCCTTTGGGACAGGGTCCTACGAGCAGTACTTC. This encodes CASSPFGTGSYEQYF.

This clone showed up just a few times. V and J are TRBV2 and TRBJ1-2, with a possible D match to TRBD1 (6 bases). V was pared by 5 bases and J by 4 bases, with 8 bases between. The CDR3 consists of 12 residues. Germline V gene data show CDR1 as SNHLY and CDR2 as FYNNEI. CDR3 coding DNA: TGTGCCAGCAGTACAGGGATCTATGGCTACACCTTC. This translates into CASSTGIYGYTF.

This chain uses TRBV2 with TRBJ2-1; 9 bases agree with TRBD1. Germline lookup yields CDR1 SNHLY and CDR2 FYNNEI. CDR3 length: 16 amino acids. V lost 7 bases and J lost 6; bases outside the gene matches: 13. This CDR3 reads CASKPILGTGINEQFF. CDR3 nucleotides: TGTGCCAGCAAACCAATTCTCGGGACAGGGATCAATGAGCAGTTCTTC.

The chain employs TRBV28 and TRBJ1-5; 9 bases agree with TRBD1. The germline V gene encodes CDR1 MDHEN and CDR2 SYDVKM. Trimming cost V 6 bases and J 0 bases; bases outside gene matches: 9. The CDR3 has 17 amino acids. CDR3 amino acids: CASRGGQGRISNQPQHF. The CDR3 nucleotides read TGTGCCAGCAGGGGGGGACAGGGCCGAATTAGCAATCAGCCCCAGCATTTT.

This clone was found a few times. The rearrangement uses TRBV2 and TRBJ2-7; either TRBD1 or TRBD2 may fit D (5 bases each). Per the germline V gene, CDR1 is SNHLY and CDR2 is FYNNEI. CDR3 length: 14 amino acids. V was clipped by 7 bases and J by 1 base, with 14 bases between them. CDR3 in amino acids: CASKPRDASYEQYF. The CDR3 DNA sequence: TGTGCCAGCAAACCCAGGGACGCTTCCTACGAGCAGTACTTC.

J is TRBJ2-1 and V is TRBV7-8; 14 bases are a match to TRBD2. Germline CDR1 and CDR2: SGHVS and FQNEAQ. Losses at the gene ends were 5 bases for V and 10 bases for J; bases not matched to a gene: 10. The CDR3 loop spans 16 amino acids. The chain's CDR3 is CASSARLAGGGEEQFF. The DNA for the CDR3 is TGTGCCAGCAGCGCCCGACTAGCGGGGGGGGGAGAAGAGCAGTTCTTC. The entire variable domain, with the rest obtained from reference TRBV7-8 and TRBJ2-1, is as follows: GAGVSQSPRYKVAKRGQDVALRCDPISGHVSLFWYQQALGQGPEFLTYFQNEAQLDKSGLPSDRFFAERPEGSVSTLKIQRTQQEDSAVYLCASSARLAGGGEEQFFGPGTRLTVL.

This clone occurred a few times. The V call is TRBV10-1, the J call TRBJ2-1; possible D gene TRBD2, 5 bases. In germline, CDR1 is WNHNN, CDR2 SYGVQD (reference sequence). This CDR3 is 15 amino acids long. The V and J ends lost 3 bases and 0 bases respectively, with 9 bases between them. The CDR3 sequence is CASSDIASSYNEQFF. The CDR3 region has the DNA TGCGCCAGCAGTGATATAGCGAGCTCCTACAATGAGCAGTTCTTC.

The chain couples TRBV7-8 to TRBJ1-1; unclear D gene. V dropped 3 bases and J dropped 4 bases, with 15 bases sitting between them. CDR3 length: 15 amino acids. Germline loops: CDR1 SGHVS, CDR2 FQNEAQ. The CDR3 DNA sequence: TGTGCCAGCAGCTTGATCGTTTGGGCGCGCACTGAAGCTTTCTTT. This translates into CASSLIVWARTEAFF.

A note on this clone: An end of the junction does not agree with germline; a read error may underlie this. The rearrangement joins TRBV28 to TRBJ1-4; a possible D gene is TRBD1 (6 bases). CDR1 is MDHEN, CDR2 SYDVKM, per germline. This CDR3 comprises 14 residues. CDR3 sequence: CATSSNGTPGRGSF. CDR3 bases: TGTGCCACCTCTTCTAACGGGACTCCCGGGAGGGGGAGTTTT.

The CDR3 DNA is TGTGCCAGCAGCCCGATGCGTGAGCAGTTCTTC. Its protein product is CASSPMREQFF. The chain is built from TRBV7-2 and TRBJ2-1; no firm D call. The V end was cut by 5 bases, the J end by 9 bases, with 8 bases between. Germline CDR1 reads SGHTA; CDR2 reads FQGNSA. This CDR3 has 11 amino acids.